Listed below are T cell receptor beta chains from one sample, sequenced in a study of tumor and adjacent non-tumor tissue in lung cancer. TCRdb independently ran MiXCR on the multiplex PCR reads; one entry per CDR3 protein. The sample contains under 150,000 distinct CDR3 sequences, approximately 64% of which appear only once. Sequenced sample: lung tumor tissue. These receptors were collected from a man in his sixties with small cell lung cancer. Each CDR3 is given with its conserved first and last residue. The order of the fields is V gene, clone size, CDR3 length, J gene, D gene, CDR3 protein. A D gene is named only where the DNA matches it firmly. Rows give clone size only sometimes, using once, few, many, or a class for an expanded clone.

>TRBV11-1|-|14|TRBJ2-3|-
CASSLPGASNTQYF
>TRBV6-1|-|11|TRBJ2-1|-
CARSAHGPQFF
>TRBV20-1|-|12|TRBJ1-2|-
CSARGSSYGYIF
>TRBV12-3/TRBV12-4|-|16|TRBJ2-2|-
CASSLVPRRNTVELFF
>TRBV6-2/TRBV6-3|-|15|TRBJ2-2|-
CASMCSRISTGELFF
>TRBV6-5|-|13|TRBJ1-5|-
CASSYGLHQSQHF
>TRBV6-1|-|13|TRBJ2-1|TRBD2
CASSSRLANERFF
>TRBV29-1|-|13|TRBJ2-6|-
CSVLRPGANVLTF
>TRBV11-2|-|14|TRBJ2-1|-
CTSSLGRMGDEQFF
>TRBV5-4|-|15|TRBJ2-1|-
CASSLTFTSRREQFF
>TRBV20-1|-|13|TRBJ1-1|-
CSTWNPGGTEAFF
>TRBV12-3/TRBV12-4|many|13|TRBJ2-5|-
CASSRGPLATQYF
>TRBV10-1|many|14|TRBJ2-1|-
CASSDTSWGDEQFF
>TRBV11-3|once|12|TRBJ1-1|TRBD1
CASSLGDSEALF
>TRBV20-1|-|14|TRBJ2-1|-
CSAVGSSGYNEQFF
>TRBV5-8|-|16|TRBJ2-5|TRBD2
CASSSYGTSEQETQYF
>TRBV4-1|many|14|TRBJ1-5|-
CASSQQPSNQPQHF
>TRBV10-2|-|14|TRBJ2-3|-
CASSTSLATDTQYF
>TRBV13|-|12|TRBJ2-3|-
CASSPKMDTQYF
>TRBV5-6|many|16|TRBJ2-1|TRBD2
CASSFGGRSSYNEQFF
>TRBV11-1|once|13|TRBJ2-2|-
CTSSLQEIGELFF
>TRBV7-9|many|15|TRBJ2-5|-
CASSPRGTLQETQYF
>TRBV6-1|few|15|TRBJ2-6|-
CASEGQSRGANVLTF
>TRBV11-2|many|15|TRBJ2-3|-
CASSSNLGDTDTQYF
>TRBV29-1|-|12|TRBJ2-6|-
CSFGPRANVLTF
>TRBV24-1|-|17|TRBJ2-1|TRBD1
CATSDLMTGTSYNEQFF
>TRBV7-9|-|14|TRBJ1-1|TRBD1
CTRSLDRVRAEAFF
>TRBV29-1|-|12|TRBJ2-3|-
CSVEVLRGTQYF
>TRBV19|once|15|TRBJ1-6|TRBD1
CTSTRDRGIYSPIHF
>TRBV11-3|-|15|TRBJ1-2|-
CVSCPEGRANYGYTF
>TRBV28|once|15|TRBJ1-2|TRBD1
CAISTRTGSNYGYTF
>TRBV11-2|-|16|TRBJ2-3|TRBD2
CASSLDGGGDTDTQYF
>TRBV6-1|-|15|TRBJ1-6|-
CASSDGGVGYSPLHF
>TRBV7-9|-|13|TRBJ1-2|-
CVSSILGATPPLF
>TRBV12-3/TRBV12-4|few|18|TRBJ2-1|TRBD2
CASSLGLAGVSSYNEQFF
>TRBV11-2|-|13|TRBJ2-5|TRBD2
CASCWGLAENQYF
>TRBV11-2|many|15|TRBJ2-5|TRBD1
CASSTEGQGLETQYF
>TRBV11-2|once|16|TRBJ2-5|TRBD2
CASSHAWRETGESQYF
>TRBV20-1|-|18|TRBJ2-3|TRBD2
CSARLSVDGGRAGDTQYF
>TRBV20-1|-|14|TRBJ1-2|TRBD1
CSATHRGRSYGYTF
>TRBV20-1|-|14|TRBJ2-1|TRBD2
CSARGGLGSNEQFF
>TRBV19|-|14|TRBJ2-2|TRBD1
CASSRQGGIGELFF
>TRBV20-1|-|13|TRBJ2-1|-
CSARDGGNNEQFF
>TRBV20-1|-|14|TRBJ2-3|-
CSAQAFLSTDTQYF
>TRBV4-1|few|14|TRBJ2-7|-
CASSLSESSYKQYF
>TRBV6-2/TRBV6-3|-|16|TRBJ2-3|-
CASNYTDSPFTDTQYF
>TRBV28|-|16|TRBJ2-1|TRBD1
CANSPPHRGRVNEELF
>TRBV20-1|many|13|TRBJ2-5|-
CSARGDRRWTQYF